This T cell receptor (beta chain) stems from a study of T cells after yellow fever vaccination. Study results and limitations: Faster peaking, at day 5 versus 15, marked a secondary response that was weaker.

Worth noting for this clonotype: The antigen remains unidentified.

TCRdb re-called the 5' RACE reads with MiXCR, one entry per CDR3 protein. The table records 300,000 to 400,000 distinct CDR3 sequences, approximately 9% of them present only once. The ends lost 7 bases at V and 3 bases at J; junction bases unmatched: 6. There are 15 residues in the CDR3. The germline gives CDR1 MNHEY, CDR2 SMNVEV (reference sequence). The receptor was derived from a man between 18 and 35 years old who received the YFV17D yellow fever vaccine. Sequencing was performed on PBMCs, taken on the day of the first yellow fever vaccination. V and J are TRBV27 and TRBJ2-1, with 10 bases lining up with TRBD1. This CDR3 reads CASTRTGGIYNEQFF. The CDR3 nucleotides read TGTGCCAGCACCAGGACAGGGGGAATCTACAATGAGCAGTTCTTC.